Included here is one T cell receptor (beta chain) sequence, with context. Its antigen remains unknown. The CDR3 has 18 amino acids. Germline V gene lookup returns CDR1 MGHRA and CDR2 YSYEKL. Two nested PCRs, run for approximately 16 and 9 cycles, were applied to TCRalpha and TCRbeta cDNA. Following a re-call of the 5' RACE reads, TCRdb has one entry per CDR3 protein and lacks DNA. In all, the sample yields over 110,000 distinct CDR3 sequences. This entry comes from a study of monozygotic twins with inflammatory bowel disease. Findings of the study overall: Versus healthy twins, IBD patients showed fewer clonotypes shared with others, especially with disease activity.

The rearrangement links TRBV4-1 to TRBJ2-3; TCRdb reports TRBD1, a call that lacks DNA to check it against. The receptor's source is a human donor with ulcerative colitis or Crohn's disease, or a healthy co-twin of an affected twin (not recorded which). The specimen was blood. The CDR3 spells CASSQAPGQGSDTDTQYF.